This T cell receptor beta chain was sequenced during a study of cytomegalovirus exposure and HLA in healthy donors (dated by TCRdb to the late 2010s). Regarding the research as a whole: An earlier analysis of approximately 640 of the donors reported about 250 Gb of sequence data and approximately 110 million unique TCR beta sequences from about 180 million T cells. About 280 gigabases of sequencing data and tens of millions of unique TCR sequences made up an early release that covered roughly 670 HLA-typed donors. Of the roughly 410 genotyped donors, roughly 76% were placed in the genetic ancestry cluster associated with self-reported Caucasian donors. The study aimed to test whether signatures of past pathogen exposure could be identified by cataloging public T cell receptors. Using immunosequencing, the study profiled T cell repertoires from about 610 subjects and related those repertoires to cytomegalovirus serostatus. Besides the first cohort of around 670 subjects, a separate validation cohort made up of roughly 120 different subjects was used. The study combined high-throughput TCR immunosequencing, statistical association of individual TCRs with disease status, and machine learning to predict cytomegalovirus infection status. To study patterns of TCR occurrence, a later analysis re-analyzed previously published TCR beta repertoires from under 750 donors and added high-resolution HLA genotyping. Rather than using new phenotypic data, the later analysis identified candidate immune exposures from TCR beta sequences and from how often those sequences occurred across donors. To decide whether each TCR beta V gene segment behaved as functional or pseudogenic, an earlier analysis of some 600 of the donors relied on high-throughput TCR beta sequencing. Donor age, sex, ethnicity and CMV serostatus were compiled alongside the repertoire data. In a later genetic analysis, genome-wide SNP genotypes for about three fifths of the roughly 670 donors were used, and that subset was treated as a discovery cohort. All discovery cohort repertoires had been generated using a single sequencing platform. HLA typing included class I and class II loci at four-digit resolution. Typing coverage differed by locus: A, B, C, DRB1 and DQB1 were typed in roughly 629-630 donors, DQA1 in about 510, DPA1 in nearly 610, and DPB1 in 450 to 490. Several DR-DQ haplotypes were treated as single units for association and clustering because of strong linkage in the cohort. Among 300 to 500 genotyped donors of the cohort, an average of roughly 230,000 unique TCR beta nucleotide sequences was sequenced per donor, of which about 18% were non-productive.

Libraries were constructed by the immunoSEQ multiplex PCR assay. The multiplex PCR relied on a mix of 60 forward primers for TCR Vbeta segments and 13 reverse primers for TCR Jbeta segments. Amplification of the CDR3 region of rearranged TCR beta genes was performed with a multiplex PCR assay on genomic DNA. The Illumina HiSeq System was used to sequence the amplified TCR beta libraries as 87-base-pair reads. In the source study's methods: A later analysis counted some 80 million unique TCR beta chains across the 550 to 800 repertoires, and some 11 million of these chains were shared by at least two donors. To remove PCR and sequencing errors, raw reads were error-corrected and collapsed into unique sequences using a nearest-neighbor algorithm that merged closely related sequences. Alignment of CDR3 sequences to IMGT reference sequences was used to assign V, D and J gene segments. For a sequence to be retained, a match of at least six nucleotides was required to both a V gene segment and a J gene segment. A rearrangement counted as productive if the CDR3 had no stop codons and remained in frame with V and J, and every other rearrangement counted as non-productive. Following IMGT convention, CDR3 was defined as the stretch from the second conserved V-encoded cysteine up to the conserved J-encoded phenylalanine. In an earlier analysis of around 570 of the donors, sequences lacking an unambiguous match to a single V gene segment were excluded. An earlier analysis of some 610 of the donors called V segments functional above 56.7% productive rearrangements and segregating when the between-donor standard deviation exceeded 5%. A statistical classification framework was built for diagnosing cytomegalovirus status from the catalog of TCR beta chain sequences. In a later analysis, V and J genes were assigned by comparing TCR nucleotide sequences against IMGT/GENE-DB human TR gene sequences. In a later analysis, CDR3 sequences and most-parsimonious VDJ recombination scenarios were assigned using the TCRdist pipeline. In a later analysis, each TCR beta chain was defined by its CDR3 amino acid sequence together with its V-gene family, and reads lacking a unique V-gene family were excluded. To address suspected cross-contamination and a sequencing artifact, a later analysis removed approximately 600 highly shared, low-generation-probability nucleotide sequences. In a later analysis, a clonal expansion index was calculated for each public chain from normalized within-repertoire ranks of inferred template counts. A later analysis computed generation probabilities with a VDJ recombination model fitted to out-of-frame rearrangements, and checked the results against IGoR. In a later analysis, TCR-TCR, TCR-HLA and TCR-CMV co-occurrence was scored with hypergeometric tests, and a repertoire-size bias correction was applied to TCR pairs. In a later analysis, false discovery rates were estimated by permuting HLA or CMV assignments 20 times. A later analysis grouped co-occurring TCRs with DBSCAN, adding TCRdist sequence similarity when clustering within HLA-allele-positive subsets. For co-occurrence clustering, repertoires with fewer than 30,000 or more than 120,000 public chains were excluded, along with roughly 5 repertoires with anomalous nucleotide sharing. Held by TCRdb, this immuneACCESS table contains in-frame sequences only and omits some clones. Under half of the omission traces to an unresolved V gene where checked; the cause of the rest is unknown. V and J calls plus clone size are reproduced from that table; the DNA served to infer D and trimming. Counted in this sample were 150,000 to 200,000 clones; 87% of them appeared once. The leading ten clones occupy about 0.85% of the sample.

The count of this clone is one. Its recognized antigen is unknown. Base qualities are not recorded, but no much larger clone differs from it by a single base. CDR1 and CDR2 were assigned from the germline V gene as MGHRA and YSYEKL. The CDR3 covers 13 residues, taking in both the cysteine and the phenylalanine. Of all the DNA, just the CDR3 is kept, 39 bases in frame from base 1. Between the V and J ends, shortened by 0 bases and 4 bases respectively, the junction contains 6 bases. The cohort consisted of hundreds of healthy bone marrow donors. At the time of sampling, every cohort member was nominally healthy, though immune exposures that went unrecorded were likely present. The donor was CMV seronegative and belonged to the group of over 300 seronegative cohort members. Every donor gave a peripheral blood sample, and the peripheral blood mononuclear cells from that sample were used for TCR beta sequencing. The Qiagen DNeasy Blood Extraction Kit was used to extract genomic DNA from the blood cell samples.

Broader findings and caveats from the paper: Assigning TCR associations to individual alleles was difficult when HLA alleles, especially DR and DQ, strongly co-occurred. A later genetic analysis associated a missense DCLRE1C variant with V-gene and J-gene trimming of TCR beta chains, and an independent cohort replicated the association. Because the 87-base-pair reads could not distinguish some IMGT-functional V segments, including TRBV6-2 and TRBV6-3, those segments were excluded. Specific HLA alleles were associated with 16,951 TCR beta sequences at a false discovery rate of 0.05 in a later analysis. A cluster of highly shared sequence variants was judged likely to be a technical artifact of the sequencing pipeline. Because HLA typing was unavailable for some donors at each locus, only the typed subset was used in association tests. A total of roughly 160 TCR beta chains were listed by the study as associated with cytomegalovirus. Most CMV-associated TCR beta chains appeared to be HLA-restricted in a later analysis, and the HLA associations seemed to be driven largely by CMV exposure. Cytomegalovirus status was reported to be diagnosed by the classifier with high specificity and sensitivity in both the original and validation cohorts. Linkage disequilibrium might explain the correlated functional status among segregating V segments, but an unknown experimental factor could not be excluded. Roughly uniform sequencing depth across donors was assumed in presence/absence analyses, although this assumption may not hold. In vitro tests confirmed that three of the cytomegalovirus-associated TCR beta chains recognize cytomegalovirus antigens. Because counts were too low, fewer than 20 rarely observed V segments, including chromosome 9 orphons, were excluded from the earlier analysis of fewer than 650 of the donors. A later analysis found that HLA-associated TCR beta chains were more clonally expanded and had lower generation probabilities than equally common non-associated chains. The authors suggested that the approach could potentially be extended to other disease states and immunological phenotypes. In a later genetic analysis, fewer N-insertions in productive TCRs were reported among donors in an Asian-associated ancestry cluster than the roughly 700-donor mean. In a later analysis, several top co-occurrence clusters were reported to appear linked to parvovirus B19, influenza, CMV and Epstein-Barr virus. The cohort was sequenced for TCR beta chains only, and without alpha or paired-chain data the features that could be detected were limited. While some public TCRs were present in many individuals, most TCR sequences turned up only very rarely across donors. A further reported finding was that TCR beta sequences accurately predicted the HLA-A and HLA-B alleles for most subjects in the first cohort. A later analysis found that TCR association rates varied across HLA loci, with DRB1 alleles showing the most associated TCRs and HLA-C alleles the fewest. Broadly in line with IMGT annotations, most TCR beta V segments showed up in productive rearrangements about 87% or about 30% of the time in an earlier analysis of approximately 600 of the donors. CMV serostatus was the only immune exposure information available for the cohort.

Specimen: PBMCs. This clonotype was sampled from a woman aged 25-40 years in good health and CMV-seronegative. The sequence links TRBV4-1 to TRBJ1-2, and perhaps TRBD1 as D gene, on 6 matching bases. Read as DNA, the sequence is TGCGCCAGCAGCCAAGACAGGGGCTATGGCTACACCTTC. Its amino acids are CASSQDRGYGYTF.